These 6 T cell receptor beta chains came from one sample sequenced in a study of beta chain features in type 1 diabetes. Since all of the isolated RNA was reverse transcribed, expressed TCRB transcripts were what got sequenced. Assay: immunoSEQ multiplex PCR; the TCRdb copy retains only in-frame clones and omits some. This table has about 320,000 clones, about 14% appearing once. The sequencing input was central memory CD4+ T cells from blood. These receptors all stem from a man aged 25-40 years in good health.

The chain is built from TRBV19 and TRBJ2-1, with TRBD2 identical over 11 bases. The CDR3 consists of 16 residues. Germline trimming cut 7 bases from V and 0 bases from J; bases unmatched to any gene: 5. Per germline, CDR1 LNHDA and CDR2 SQIVND (reference sequence). Written as DNA, the CDR3 is TGTGCCAGTAACCGACTAGCGGGGAGCTCCTACAATGAGCAGTTCTTC. Protein: CASNRLAGSSYNEQFF.

The genes are TRBV7-2 and TRBJ2-3; the D gene is possibly TRBD1 (6 bases). Trimming left V 3 bases short and J 3 bases short, with 10 bases between. The CDR3 runs to 14 residues. Germline V CDR1 and CDR2: SGHTA, FQGNSA. The CDR3 DNA sequence: TGTGCCAGCAGCTTCAACAGGGTTACAGATACGCAGTATTTT. It yields the protein CASSFNRVTDTQYF.

This clone was picked up a small number of times. The genes are TRBV11-3 and TRBJ2-3; D possibly corresponds to TRBD2 (5 bases). The CDR3 spans 14 residues. Germline V gives CDR1 SGHNT, CDR2 YENEEA. Trimming took 3 bases from V and 3 from J, leaving 10 bases between them. CDR3 amino acids: CASSFQGSTDTQYF. The CDR3 DNA reads as TGTGCCAGCAGCTTCCAAGGGAGTACAGATACGCAGTATTTT.

This clone has just a few counts. The V and J genes are TRBV7-9 and TRBJ1-5, with D perhaps TRBD1 (6 bases). V was clipped by 5 bases and J by 7 bases, with 15 bases between them. Looked up from germline, CDR1 is SEHNR and CDR2 is FQNEAQ (reference sequence). The CDR3 is made up of 14 amino acids. CDR3 nucleotide sequence: TGTGCCAGCAGCGGAGGGGGGCCGAGGCAGCCCCAGCATTTT. It encodes CASSGGGPRQPQHF.

This chain uses TRBV11-2 with TRBJ2-3; tentative D call: TRBD1 (6 bases). The V and J ends lost 1 base and 0 bases respectively, with 14 bases between them. CDR3 size: 17 residues. Germline CDR1 SGHAT, CDR2 FQNNGV. This chain's CDR3 is CASSLGRTDTSTDTQYF. In DNA form, the CDR3 reads TGTGCCAGCAGCTTAGGTCGGACAGATACTAGCACAGATACGCAGTATTTT.

This clone was detected many times. The chain joins TRBV9 to TRBJ1-2; no firm D call. Looked up from germline, CDR1 is SGDLS and CDR2 is YYNGEE. This CDR3 contains 14 residues. Trimming cost V 0 bases and J 5 bases, with 11 bases left between them. CDR3 protein: CASSVADSAYGYTF. DNA for the CDR3: TGTGCCAGCAGCGTAGCTGACTCCGCTTATGGCTACACCTTC.